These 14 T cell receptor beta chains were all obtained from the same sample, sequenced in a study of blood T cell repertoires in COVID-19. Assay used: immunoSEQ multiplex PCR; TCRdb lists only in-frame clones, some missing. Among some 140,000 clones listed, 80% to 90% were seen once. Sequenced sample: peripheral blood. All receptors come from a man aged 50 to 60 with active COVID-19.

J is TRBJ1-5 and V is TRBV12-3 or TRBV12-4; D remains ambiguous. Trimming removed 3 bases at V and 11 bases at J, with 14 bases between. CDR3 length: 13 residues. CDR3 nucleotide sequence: TGTGCCAGCAGTTTGAACCGGGAGAAGGCCCAGCATTTT. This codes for CASSLNREKAQHF.

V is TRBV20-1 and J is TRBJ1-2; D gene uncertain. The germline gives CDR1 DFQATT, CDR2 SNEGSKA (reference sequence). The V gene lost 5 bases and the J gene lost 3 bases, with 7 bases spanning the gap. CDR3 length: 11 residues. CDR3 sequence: CSASTDYGYTF. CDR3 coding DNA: TGCAGTGCTTCTACAGACTATGGCTACACCTTC.

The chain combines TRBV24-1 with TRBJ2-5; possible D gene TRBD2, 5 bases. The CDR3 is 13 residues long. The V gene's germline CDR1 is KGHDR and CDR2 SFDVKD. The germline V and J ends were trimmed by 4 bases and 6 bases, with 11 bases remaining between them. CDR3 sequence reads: CATSDPGMKTQYF. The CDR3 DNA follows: TGTGCCACCAGTGACCCCGGGATGAAGACCCAGTACTTC.

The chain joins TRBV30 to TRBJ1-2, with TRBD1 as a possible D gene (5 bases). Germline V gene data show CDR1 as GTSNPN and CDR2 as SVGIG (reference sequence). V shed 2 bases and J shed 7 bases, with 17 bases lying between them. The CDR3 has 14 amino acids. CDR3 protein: CAWSRTGLLGGYTF. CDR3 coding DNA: TGTGCCTGGAGTAGAACAGGCCTCCTAGGTGGCTACACCTTC.

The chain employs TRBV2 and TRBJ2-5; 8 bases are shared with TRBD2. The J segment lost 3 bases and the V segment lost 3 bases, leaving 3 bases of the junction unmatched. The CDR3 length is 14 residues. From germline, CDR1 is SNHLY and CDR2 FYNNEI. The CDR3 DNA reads TGTGCCAGCAGTGAGGGGCGGGGGGAAGAGACCCAGTACTTC. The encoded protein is CASSEGRGEETQYF. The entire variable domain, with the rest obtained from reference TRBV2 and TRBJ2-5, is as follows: EPEVTQTPSHQVTQMGQEVILRCVPISNHLYFYWYRQILGQKVEFLVSFYNNEISEKSEIFDDQFSVERPDGSNFTLKIRSTKLEDSAMYFCASSEGRGEETQYFGPGTRLLVL.

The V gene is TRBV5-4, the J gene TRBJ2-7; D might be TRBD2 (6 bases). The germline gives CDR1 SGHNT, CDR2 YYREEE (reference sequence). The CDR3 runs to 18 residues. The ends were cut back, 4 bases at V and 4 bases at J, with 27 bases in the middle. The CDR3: CASSPRPPSAIRRYEQYF. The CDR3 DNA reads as TGTGCCAGCAGCCCTCGCCCTCCTAGCGCCATCCGACGGTACGAGCAGTACTTC. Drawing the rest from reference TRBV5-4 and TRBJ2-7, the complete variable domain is ETGVTQSPTHLIKTRGQQVTLRCSSQSGHNTVSWYQQALGQGPQFIFQYYREEENGRGNFPPRFSGLQFPNYSSELNVNALELDDSALYLCASSPRPPSAIRRYEQYFGPGTRLTVT.

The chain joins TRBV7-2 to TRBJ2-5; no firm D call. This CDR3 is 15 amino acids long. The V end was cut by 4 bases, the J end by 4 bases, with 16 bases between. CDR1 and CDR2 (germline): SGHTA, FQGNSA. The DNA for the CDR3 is TGTGCCAGCAGCTCCCAACTATCGGGTCGAGAGACCCAGTACTTC. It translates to CASSSQLSGRETQYF. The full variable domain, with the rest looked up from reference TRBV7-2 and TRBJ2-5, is GAGVSQSPSNKVTEKGKDVELRCDPISGHTALYWYRQSLGQGLEFLIYFQGNSAPDKSGLPSDRFSAERTGGSVSTLTIQRTQQEDSAVYLCASSSQLSGRETQYFGPGTRLLVL.

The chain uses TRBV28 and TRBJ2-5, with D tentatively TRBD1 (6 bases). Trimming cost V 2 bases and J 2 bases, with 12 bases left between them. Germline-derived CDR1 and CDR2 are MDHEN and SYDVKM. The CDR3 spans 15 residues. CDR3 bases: TGTGCCAGCAGTTTACCACAGGGTAGGCAAGAGACCCAGTACTTC. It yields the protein CASSLPQGRQETQYF.

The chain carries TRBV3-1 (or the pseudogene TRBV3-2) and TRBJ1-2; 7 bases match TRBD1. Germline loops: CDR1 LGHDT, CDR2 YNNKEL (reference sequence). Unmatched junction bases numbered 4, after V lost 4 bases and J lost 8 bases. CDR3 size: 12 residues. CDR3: CASSPGQKGYTF. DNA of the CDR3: TGTGCCAGCAGCCCGGGACAGAAGGGCTACACCTTC.

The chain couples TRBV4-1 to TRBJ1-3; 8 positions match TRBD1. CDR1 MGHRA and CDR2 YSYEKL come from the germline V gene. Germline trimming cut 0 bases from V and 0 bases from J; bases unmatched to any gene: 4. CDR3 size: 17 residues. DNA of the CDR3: TGCGCCAGCAGCCAAGAGTGGACAGGGACCTCTGGAAACACCATATATTTT. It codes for CASSQEWTGTSGNTIYF.

The CDR3 DNA reads TGTGCCAGCAGTTTTAAGAGGGTCTATGAGCAGTTCTTC. Amino acids: CASSFKRVYEQFF. The J gene is TRBJ2-1, the V gene TRBV12-3 or TRBV12-4; D is perhaps TRBD2 (5 bases). V lost 3 bases to trimming and J lost 8 bases, with 11 bases between them. The CDR3 has 13 amino acids.

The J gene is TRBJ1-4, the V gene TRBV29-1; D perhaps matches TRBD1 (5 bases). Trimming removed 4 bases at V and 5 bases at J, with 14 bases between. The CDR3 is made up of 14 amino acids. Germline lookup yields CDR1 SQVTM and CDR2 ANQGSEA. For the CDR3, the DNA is TGCAGCGTTGCTGACGTGGGGGGGAATGAAAAACTGTTTTTT. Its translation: CSVADVGGNEKLFF.

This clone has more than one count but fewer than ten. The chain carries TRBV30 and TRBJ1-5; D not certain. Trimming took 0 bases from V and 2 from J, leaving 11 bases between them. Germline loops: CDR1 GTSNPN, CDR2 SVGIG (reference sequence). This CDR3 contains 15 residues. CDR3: CAWSVRGRGNQPQHF. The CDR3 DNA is TGTGCCTGGAGTGTACGGGGAAGGGGCAATCAGCCCCAGCATTTT.

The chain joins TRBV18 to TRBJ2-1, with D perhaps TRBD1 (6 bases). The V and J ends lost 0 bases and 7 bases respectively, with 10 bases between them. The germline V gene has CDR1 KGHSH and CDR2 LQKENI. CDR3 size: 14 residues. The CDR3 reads CASSPPGARNEQFF. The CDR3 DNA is TGTGCCAGCTCACCACCGGGGGCTCGGAATGAGCAGTTCTTC.